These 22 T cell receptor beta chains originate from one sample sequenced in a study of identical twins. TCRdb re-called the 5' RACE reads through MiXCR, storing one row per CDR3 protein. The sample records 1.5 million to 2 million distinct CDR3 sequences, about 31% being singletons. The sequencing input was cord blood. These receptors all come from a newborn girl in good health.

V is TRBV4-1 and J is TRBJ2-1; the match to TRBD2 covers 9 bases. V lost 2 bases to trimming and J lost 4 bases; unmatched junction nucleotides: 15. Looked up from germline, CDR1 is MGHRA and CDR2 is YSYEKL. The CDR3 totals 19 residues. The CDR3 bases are TGCGCCAGCAGCCAAAGTGTCTTCGTTGGCGGGGGGGCTTACAATGAGCAGTTCTTC. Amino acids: CASSQSVFVGGGAYNEQFF.

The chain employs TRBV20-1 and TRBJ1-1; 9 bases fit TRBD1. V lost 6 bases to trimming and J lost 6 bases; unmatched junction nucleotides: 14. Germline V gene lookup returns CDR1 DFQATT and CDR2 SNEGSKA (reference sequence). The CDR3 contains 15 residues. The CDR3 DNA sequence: TGCAGTGCCCTCAACGCCGGGACAGGGCTTGCTGAAGCTTTCTTT. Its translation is CSALNAGTGLAEAFF.

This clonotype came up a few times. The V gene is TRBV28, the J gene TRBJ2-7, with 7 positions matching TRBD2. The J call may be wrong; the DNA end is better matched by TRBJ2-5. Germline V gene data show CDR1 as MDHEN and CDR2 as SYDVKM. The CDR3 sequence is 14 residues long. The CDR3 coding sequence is TGTGCCAGCCGACAAGCGGGATCGACGGGGACCCAGTACTTC. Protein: CASRQAGSTGTQYF.

CDR3 coding DNA: TGTGCCTGGAGTGTACCGGGGGGCCCCTACAATGAGCAGTTCTTC. It yields the protein CAWSVPGGPYNEQFF. The rearrangement uses TRBV30 and TRBJ2-1; D might be TRBD2 (7 bases). V shed 0 bases and J shed 2 bases, with 11 bases lying between them. Germline lookup yields CDR1 GTSNPN and CDR2 SVGIG (reference sequence). The CDR3 contains 15 residues.

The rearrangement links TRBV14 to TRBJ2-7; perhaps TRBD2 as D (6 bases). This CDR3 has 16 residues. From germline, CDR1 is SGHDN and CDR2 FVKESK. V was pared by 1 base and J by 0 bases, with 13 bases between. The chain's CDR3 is CASSQALGGLSYEQYF. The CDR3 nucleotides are TGTGCCAGCAGCCAAGCGCTCGGGGGACTCTCCTACGAGCAGTACTTC.

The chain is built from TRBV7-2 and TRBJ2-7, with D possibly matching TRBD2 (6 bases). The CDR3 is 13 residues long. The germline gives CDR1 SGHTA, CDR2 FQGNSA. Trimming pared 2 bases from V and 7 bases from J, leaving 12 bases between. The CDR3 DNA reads TGTGCCAGCAGCTTATACCGGGAGAGGGAGCAGTACTTC. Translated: CASSLYREREQYF.

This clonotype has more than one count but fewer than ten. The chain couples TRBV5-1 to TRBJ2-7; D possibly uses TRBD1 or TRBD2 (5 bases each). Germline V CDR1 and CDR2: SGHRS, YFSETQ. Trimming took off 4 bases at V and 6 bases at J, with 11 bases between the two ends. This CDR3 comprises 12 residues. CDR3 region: CASSPLGTEQYF. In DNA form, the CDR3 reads TGCGCCAGCAGCCCACTCGGGACCGAGCAGTACTTC.

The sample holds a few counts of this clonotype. The CDR3 sequence is CASSLGSVNEQFF. CDR3 DNA sequence: TGTGCCAGCAGCCTGGGCAGCGTCAATGAGCAGTTCTTC. The V call is TRBV5-6, the J call TRBJ2-1; D gene uncertain. V gave up 4 bases and J gave up 6 bases, with 11 bases separating them. The CDR3 sequence is 13 residues long. Germline V lookup: CDR1 SGHDT, CDR2 YYEEEE.

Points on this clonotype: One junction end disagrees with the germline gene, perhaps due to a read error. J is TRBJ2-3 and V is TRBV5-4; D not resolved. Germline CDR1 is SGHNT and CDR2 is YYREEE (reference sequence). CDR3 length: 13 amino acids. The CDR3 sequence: CASSLKGTDMQYF. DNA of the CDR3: TGTGCCAGCAGCTTGAAGGGCACAGATATGCAGTATTTT.

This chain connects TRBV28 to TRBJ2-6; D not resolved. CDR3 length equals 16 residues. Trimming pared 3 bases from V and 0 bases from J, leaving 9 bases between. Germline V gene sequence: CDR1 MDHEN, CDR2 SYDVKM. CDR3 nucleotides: TGTGCCAGCAGTTTGATATTCAACTCTGGGGCCAACGTCCTGACTTTC. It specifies CASSLIFNSGANVLTF. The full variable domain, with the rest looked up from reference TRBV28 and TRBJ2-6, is DVKVTQSSRYLVKRTGEKVFLECVQDMDHENMFWYRQDPGLGLRLIYFSYDVKMKEKGDIPEGYSVSREKKERFSLILESASTNQTSMYLCASSLIFNSGANVLTFGAGSRLTVL.

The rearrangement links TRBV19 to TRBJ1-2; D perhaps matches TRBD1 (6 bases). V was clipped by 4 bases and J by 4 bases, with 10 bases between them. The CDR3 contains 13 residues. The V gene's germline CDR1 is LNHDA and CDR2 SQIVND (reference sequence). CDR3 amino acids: CASSTRDIYGYTF. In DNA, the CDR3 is TGTGCCAGTAGTACCCGGGACATCTATGGCTACACCTTC.

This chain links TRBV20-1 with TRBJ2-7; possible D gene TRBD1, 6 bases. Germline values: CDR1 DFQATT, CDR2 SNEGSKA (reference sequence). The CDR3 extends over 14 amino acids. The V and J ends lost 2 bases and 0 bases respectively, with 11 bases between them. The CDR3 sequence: CSARNKDSSYEQYF. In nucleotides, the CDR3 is TGCAGTGCTAGAAACAAGGACAGCTCCTACGAGCAGTACTTC.

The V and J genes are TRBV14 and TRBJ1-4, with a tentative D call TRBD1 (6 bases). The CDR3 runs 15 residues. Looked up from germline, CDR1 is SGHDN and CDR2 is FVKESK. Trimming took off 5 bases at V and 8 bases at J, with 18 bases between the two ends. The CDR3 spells CASSAERGLEEKLFF. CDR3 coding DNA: TGTGCCAGCAGCGCGGAGCGGGGGCTTGAGGAAAAACTGTTTTTT.

CDR3 sequence: CASSQDRLVEKYMNTEAFF. Here the CDR3 DNA reads TGCGCCAGCAGCCAAGATCGCCTGGTGGAAAAGTACATGAACACTGAAGCTTTCTTT. The chain has TRBV4-1 and TRBJ1-1; D ambiguous. In germline, CDR1 is MGHRA, CDR2 YSYEKL. The germline V and J ends were trimmed by 0 bases and 0 bases, with 20 bases remaining between them. The CDR3 has 19 amino acids.

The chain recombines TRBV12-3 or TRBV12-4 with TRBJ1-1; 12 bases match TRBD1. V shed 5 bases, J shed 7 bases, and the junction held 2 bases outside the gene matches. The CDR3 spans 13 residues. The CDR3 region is CASSGDRGLEAFF. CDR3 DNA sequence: TGTGCCAGCAGTGGGGACAGGGGGCTTGAAGCTTTCTTT.

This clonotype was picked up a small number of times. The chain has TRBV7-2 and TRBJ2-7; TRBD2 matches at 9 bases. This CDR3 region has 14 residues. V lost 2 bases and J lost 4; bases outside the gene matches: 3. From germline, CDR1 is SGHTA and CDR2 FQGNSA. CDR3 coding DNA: TGTGCCAGCAGCTTACCTAGCGGGAAATACGAGCAGTACTTC. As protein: CASSLPSGKYEQYF.

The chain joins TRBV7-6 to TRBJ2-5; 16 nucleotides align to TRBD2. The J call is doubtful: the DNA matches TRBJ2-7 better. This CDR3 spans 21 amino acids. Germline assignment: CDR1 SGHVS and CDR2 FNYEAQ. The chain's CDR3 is CASSQDSPKPGLAGGSNEQYF. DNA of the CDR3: TGTGCCAGCAGTCAAGACAGCCCGAAACCGGGACTAGCGGGAGGGTCAAACGAGCAGTACTTC.

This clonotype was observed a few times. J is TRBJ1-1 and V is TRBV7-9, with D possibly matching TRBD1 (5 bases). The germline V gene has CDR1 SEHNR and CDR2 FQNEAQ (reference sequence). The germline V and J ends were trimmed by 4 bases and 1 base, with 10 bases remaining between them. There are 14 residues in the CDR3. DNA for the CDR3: TGTGCCAGCAGCTCCGTCGACAGGAACACTGAAGCTTTCTTT. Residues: CASSSVDRNTEAFF.

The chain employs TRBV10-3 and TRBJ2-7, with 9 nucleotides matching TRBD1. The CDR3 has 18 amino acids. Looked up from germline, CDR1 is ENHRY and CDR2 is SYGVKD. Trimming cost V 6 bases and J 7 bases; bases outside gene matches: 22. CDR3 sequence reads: CAISTGTGSRGNYNEQYF. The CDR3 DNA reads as TGTGCCATCAGCACCGGGACAGGGTCTAGGGGGAACTACAATGAGCAGTACTTC.

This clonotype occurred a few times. The DNA of the CDR3 is TGTGCCAGCAGCCCCATCGGGCGGATGAACACTGAAGCTTTCTTT. This sequence encodes CASSPIGRMNTEAFF. The chain combines TRBV3-1 with TRBJ1-1; D call uncertain. The V end lost 4 bases, the J end lost 0 bases, and 12 bases lay between the germline ends. The CDR3 runs to 15 residues. Germline loops: CDR1 LGHDT, CDR2 YNNKEL (reference sequence).

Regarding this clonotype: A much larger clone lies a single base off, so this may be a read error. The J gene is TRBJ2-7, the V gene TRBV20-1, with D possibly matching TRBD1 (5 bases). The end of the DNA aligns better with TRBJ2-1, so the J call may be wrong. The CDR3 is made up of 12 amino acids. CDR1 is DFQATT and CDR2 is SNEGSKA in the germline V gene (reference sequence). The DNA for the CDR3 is TGCAGTGCTAGAGAGGACACCTACGAGCAGTTCTTC. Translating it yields CSAREDTYEQFF.

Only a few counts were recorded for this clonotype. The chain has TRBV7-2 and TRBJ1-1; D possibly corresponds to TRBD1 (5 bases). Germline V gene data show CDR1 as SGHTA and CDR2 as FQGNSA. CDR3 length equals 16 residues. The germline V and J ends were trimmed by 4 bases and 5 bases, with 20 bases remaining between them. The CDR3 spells CASSCVCGQTGTEAFF. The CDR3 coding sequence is TGTGCCAGCAGCTGTGTATGTGGACAAACGGGAACTGAAGCTTTCTTT.